This T cell receptor beta chain emerged from a study of technical replicates of blood from a few donors. The V gene lost 0 bases and the J gene lost 4 bases, with 14 bases spanning the gap. CDR3 length: 17 amino acids. Germline V gene lookup returns CDR1 SGDLS and CDR2 YYNGEE. Sequenced by immunoSEQ multiplex PCR; TCRdb stores in-frame clones only, minus some. The profile covers approximately 81,000 clones, with just over 95% appearing a single time and around 0.2% taken by the ten largest. The sequenced sample consisted of T cells isolated from PBMCs. The V and J genes are TRBV9 and TRBJ1-6, with D tentatively TRBD1 (6 bases). The TCR originated in a human donor in good health. The CDR3 spells CASSVEQGRTYNSPLHF. In nucleotides, the CDR3 is TGTGCCAGCAGCGTAGAACAGGGACGGACTTATAATTCACCCCTCCACTTT.